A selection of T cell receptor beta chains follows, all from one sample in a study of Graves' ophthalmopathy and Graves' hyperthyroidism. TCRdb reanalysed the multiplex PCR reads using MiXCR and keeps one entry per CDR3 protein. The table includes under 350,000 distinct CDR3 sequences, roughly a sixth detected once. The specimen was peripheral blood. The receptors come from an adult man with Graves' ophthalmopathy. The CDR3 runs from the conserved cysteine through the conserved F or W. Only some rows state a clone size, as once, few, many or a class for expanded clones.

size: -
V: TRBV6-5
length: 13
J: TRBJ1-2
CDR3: CASSYVGGLGYTF

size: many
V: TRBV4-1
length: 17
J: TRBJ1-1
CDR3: CASSHAPGQGAYTEAFF

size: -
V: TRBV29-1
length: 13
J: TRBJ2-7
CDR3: CSVGQGRGYEQYF

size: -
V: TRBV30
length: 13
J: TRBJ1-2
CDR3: CAWRAGGSYGYTF

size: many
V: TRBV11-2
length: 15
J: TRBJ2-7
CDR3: CASSSPRGQAYEQYF

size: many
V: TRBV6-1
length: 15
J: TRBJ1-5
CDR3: CASSPGQGRFQPQHF

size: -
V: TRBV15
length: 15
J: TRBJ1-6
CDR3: CATSSEQGTFSPLHF

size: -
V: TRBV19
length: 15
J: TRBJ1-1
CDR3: CASSIGVRMNTEACF

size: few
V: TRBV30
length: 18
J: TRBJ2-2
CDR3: CAWSPTGQGPPRTGELFF

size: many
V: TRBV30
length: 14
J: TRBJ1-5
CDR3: CAWGQGASNQPQHF

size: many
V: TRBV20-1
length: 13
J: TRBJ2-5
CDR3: CSARAGVGETQYF

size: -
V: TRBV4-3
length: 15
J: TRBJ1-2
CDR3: CASSQDLSANYGYTF

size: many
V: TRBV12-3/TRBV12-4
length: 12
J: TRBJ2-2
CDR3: CASNHRTGELFF

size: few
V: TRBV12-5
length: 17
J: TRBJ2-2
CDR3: CASGLVPLALNTGELFF

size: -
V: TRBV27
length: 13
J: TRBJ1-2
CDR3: CASSFLGDHGYTF

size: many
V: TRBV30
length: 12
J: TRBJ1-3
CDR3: CAWMGTSNTIYF

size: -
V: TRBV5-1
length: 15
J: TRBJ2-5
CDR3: CASSWGQGHQETQYF

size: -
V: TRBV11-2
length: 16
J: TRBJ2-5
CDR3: CASSLDRDRGRETQYF

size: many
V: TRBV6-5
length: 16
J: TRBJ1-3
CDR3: CASSRGTPSSGNTIYF

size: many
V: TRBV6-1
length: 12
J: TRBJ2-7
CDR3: CASSGLSNEQYF

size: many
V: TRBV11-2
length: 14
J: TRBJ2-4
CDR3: CASSSRTAFYIQYF

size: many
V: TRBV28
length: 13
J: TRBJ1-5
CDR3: CASNEGGNQPQHF

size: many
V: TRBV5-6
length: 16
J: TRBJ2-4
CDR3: CASSLEGRLAGTIQYF

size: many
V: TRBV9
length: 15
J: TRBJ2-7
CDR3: CASSVSGGASYEQYF

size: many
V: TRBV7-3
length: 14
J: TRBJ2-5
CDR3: CASSSTGAQETQYF

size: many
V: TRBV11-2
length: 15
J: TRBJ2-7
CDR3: CASSLPSSRAYEQYF

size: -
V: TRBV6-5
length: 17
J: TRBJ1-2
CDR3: CASSYSRTGDVNYGYTF

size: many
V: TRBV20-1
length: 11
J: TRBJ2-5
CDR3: CSAWDSETQYF

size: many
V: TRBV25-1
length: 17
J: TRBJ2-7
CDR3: CASSGWTRTGLSHEQYF

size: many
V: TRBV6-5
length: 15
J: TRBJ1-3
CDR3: CASSYSAGRGNTIYF

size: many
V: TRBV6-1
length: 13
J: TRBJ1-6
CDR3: CASKEMYNSPLHF

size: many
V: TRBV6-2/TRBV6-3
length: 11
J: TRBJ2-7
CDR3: CASRDEYEQYF

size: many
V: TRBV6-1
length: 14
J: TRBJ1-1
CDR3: CASSEIAGPTEAFF

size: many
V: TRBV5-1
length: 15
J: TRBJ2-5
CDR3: CASSTPPGIQETQYF

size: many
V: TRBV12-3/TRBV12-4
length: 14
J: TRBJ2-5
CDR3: CASSLLAGAETQYF

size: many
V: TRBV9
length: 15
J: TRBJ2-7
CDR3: CASSLQAARPHEQYF

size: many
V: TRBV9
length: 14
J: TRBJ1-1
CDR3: CASSAGTLSTEAFF